This is a list of T cell receptor beta chains from one sample in a study of cytomegalovirus exposure and HLA in healthy donors. The protocol was immunoSEQ multiplex PCR, while the TCRdb copy is restricted to in-frame clones and leaves out a portion. In the table there are some 91,000 clones, about 78% of which are singletons. The specimen was PBMCs. These receptors were obtained from a man aged 35-49 years in good health and CMV-seronegative. CDR3s include the opening cysteine and the closing phenylalanine or tryptophan. D genes are given only for firm matches. Size is stated for part of the rows, as once, few or many counts, or as a class when the clone is expanded.

DNA: TGTGCTAGTGGTTCCGGGACAGGGGTTCCAGAGACCCAGTACTTC
CDR3: CASGSGTGVPETQYF
V: TRBV12-5
size: -
J: TRBJ2-5
D: TRBD1

DNA: TGTGCCAGTAGTAACTTCGGAGGGGATTCACCCCTCCACTTT
CDR3: CASSNFGGDSPLHF
V: TRBV19
size: -
J: TRBJ1-6
D: -

DNA: TGTGCCAGCAGGCAGGGACAGGGACTTTACAATGAGCAGTTCTTC
CDR3: CASRQGQGLYNEQFF
V: TRBV27
size: -
J: TRBJ2-1
D: TRBD1

DNA: TGTGCCAGCAGTCAAAGACAGGGGGGAAGAGGGAATCAGCCCCAGCATTTT
CDR3: CASSQRQGGRGNQPQHF
V: TRBV6-4
size: -
J: TRBJ1-5
D: TRBD1

DNA: TGTGCCAGCAGCGAGACAGGGATCTCCTACGAGCAGTACTTC
CDR3: CASSETGISYEQYF
V: TRBV9
size: -
J: TRBJ2-7
D: TRBD1

DNA: TGTGCCAGCAGTCCTACAGGCGTCTCTGGAAACACCATATATTTT
CDR3: CASSPTGVSGNTIYF
V: TRBV6-6
size: -
J: TRBJ1-3
D: -

DNA: TGCGCCAGCAGTGAGTCTCTTAGGGGAGGTGGCTACCCCTTC
CDR3: CASSESLRGGGYPF
V: TRBV10-2
size: few
J: TRBJ1-2
D: -

DNA: TGCGCCAGCAGCCTCGGCGGAGGGAGAACTAATGAAAAACTGTTTTTT
CDR3: CASSLGGGRTNEKLFF
V: TRBV5-1
size: -
J: TRBJ1-4
D: -

DNA: TGCGCCAGCAGCCAAGCCCCTAGCACAGATACGCAGTATTTT
CDR3: CASSQAPSTDTQYF
V: TRBV4-1
size: -
J: TRBJ2-3
D: -

DNA: TGTGCCAGCAGTTACTCTGTCAGCTATAATTCACCCCTCCACTTT
CDR3: CASSYSVSYNSPLHF
V: TRBV6-5
size: -
J: TRBJ1-6
D: -

DNA: TGTGCCAGCAGCCAAGCTGGCGAGACCCAGTACTTC
CDR3: CASSQAGETQYF
V: TRBV4-2
size: -
J: TRBJ2-5
D: -

DNA: TGCGCCAGCCAAAGGGACAGGGGATACTATGGCTACACCTTC
CDR3: CASQRDRGYYGYTF
V: TRBV5-1
size: -
J: TRBJ1-2
D: TRBD1

DNA: TGCGCCAGCAGCGTCGGGACTAGCGGGAGTCTCGGCACAGATACGCAGTATTTT
CDR3: CASSVGTSGSLGTDTQYF
V: TRBV5-1
size: -
J: TRBJ2-3
D: TRBD2

DNA: TGCAGCGCCCGAAGCAGGTCTGGCTATGGCTACACCTTC
CDR3: CSARSRSGYGYTF
V: TRBV29-1
size: -
J: TRBJ1-2
D: -

DNA: TGTGCCAGTAGAGCCTGGACAGGGGGCAATCAGCCCCAGCATTTT
CDR3: CASRAWTGGNQPQHF
V: TRBV19
size: -
J: TRBJ1-5
D: TRBD1

DNA: TGTGCCAGCGATGCGACAGGGCAAGGTGGCTACACCTTC
CDR3: CASDATGQGGYTF
V: TRBV6-1
size: once
J: TRBJ1-2
D: TRBD1

DNA: TGTGCCAGCAGGGACAGGGACTTTGGGGCCAACGTCCTGACTTTC
CDR3: CASRDRDFGANVLTF
V: TRBV2
size: few
J: TRBJ2-6
D: TRBD1

DNA: TGTGCCACCAGCAGAGAGGAGACTAGCACCTACGAGCAGTACTTC
CDR3: CATSREETSTYEQYF
V: TRBV15
size: once
J: TRBJ2-7
D: TRBD2

DNA: TGTGCCAGCAGACAACAGGGTAAGGCTTTCTTT
CDR3: CASRQQGKAFF
V: TRBV6-6
size: -
J: TRBJ1-1
D: -

DNA: TGTGCCAGCAGTGACTGGAGTAGCTTTCACGAGCAGTACTTC
CDR3: CASSDWSSFHEQYF
V: TRBV2
size: -
J: TRBJ2-7
D: -

DNA: TGTGCCTGGAGTGGCCTCGGGGTTCGGGAGACCCAGTACTTC
CDR3: CAWSGLGVRETQYF
V: TRBV30
size: -
J: TRBJ2-5
D: -

DNA: TGTGCCAGTAGTAGTCAGGGAATTGATACTGAAGCTTTCTTT
CDR3: CASSSQGIDTEAFF
V: TRBV19
size: -
J: TRBJ1-1
D: -

DNA: TGTGCCAGCTCACCACTAGCGGGAGGATCCTACAATGAGCAGTTCTTC
CDR3: CASSPLAGGSYNEQFF
V: TRBV18
size: -
J: TRBJ2-1
D: TRBD2

DNA: TGTGCCAGCAATCGACGGACGGACGGGATTTCACCCCTCCACTTT
CDR3: CASNRRTDGISPLHF
V: TRBV19
size: -
J: TRBJ1-6
D: -

DNA: TGTGCCACCAGTCCGGGAGGGGAGCAGTTCTTC
CDR3: CATSPGGEQFF
V: TRBV28
size: -
J: TRBJ2-1
D: TRBD2

DNA: TGTGCCAGCAGCTTAGTGCCCGGGAATCAGCCCCAGCATTTT
CDR3: CASSLVPGNQPQHF
V: TRBV7-2
size: -
J: TRBJ1-5
D: -

DNA: TGTGCCAGCAGTGCCAGGGGGGTAGACACTGAAGCTTTCTTT
CDR3: CASSARGVDTEAFF
V: TRBV6-1
size: -
J: TRBJ1-1
D: TRBD1

DNA: TGCGCCAGCAGCTTGGAACTGGGGCAGTCCACTGAAGCTTTCTTT
CDR3: CASSLELGQSTEAFF
V: TRBV5-1
size: once
J: TRBJ1-1
D: -

DNA: TGTGCCTGGAGAAACCCGGGACAGCCTAACACTGAAGCTTTCTTT
CDR3: CAWRNPGQPNTEAFF
V: TRBV30
size: few
J: TRBJ1-1
D: TRBD1

DNA: TGTGCCTGGAGTGCACAGCAACACGAGCAGTACTTC
CDR3: CAWSAQQHEQYF
V: TRBV30
size: -
J: TRBJ2-7
D: -

DNA: TGTGCCACCAGCGGGCAGACCTACGAGCAGTACTTC
CDR3: CATSGQTYEQYF
V: TRBV15
size: -
J: TRBJ2-7
D: -

DNA: TGTGCCAGCTCACCACGTTCGGGGGACGAGCAGTACTTC
CDR3: CASSPRSGDEQYF
V: TRBV18
size: once
J: TRBJ2-7
D: -

DNA: TGTGCCAGCAGTTATGTACAGGGGGGGCCCCTCCACTTT
CDR3: CASSYVQGGPLHF
V: TRBV6-5
size: -
J: TRBJ1-6
D: TRBD1

DNA: TGCGCCAGCAGCTTGGCCTCGGGACTAGTTAACACCGGGGAGCTGTTTTTT
CDR3: CASSLASGLVNTGELFF
V: TRBV5-1
size: -
J: TRBJ2-2
D: TRBD2

DNA: TGTGCCAGCAGTCACACCGGGATCAATCAGCCCCAGCATTTT
CDR3: CASSHTGINQPQHF
V: TRBV6-1
size: -
J: TRBJ1-5
D: -

DNA: TGTGCCAGCTCACTGACAGGGAACTACGAGCAGTACTTC
CDR3: CASSLTGNYEQYF
V: TRBV18
size: -
J: TRBJ2-7
D: TRBD1

DNA: TGTGCCAGTAACCCCTCGGTCCAGGCCACTGAAGCTTTCTTT
CDR3: CASNPSVQATEAFF
V: TRBV19
size: -
J: TRBJ1-1
D: -

DNA: TGTGCCAGCAGTTTTCGGACAGGGGGCGATGGGAAAGCTTTCTTT
CDR3: CASSFRTGGDGKAFF
V: TRBV27
size: -
J: TRBJ1-1
D: TRBD1

DNA: TGTGCCAGCAGCGTAGCCGAGACTAGCGGGGGTCGGCAGTTCTTC
CDR3: CASSVAETSGGRQFF
V: TRBV9
size: -
J: TRBJ2-1
D: TRBD2

DNA: TGTGCCAGCAGTGACGGGACAGGTATATATCAGCCCCAGCATTTT
CDR3: CASSDGTGIYQPQHF
V: TRBV2
size: -
J: TRBJ1-5
D: TRBD1

DNA: TGTGCCAGCAGCCGAAGGGAGGACTACGAGCAGTACTTC
CDR3: CASSRREDYEQYF
V: TRBV6-1
size: -
J: TRBJ2-7
D: -

DNA: TGTGCCAGCAGTCCACAGGTGAACACTGAAGCTTTCTTT
CDR3: CASSPQVNTEAFF
V: TRBV6-5
size: few
J: TRBJ1-1
D: -

DNA: TGTGCCAGCAGGACCGGGACAGGGACTCAGCCCCAGCATTTT
CDR3: CASRTGTGTQPQHF
V: TRBV6-6
size: -
J: TRBJ1-5
D: TRBD1

DNA: TGTGCCAGCGGGGCGGGAGGGCAAAATGAGCAGTTCTTC
CDR3: CASGAGGQNEQFF
V: TRBV28
size: -
J: TRBJ2-1
D: TRBD2

DNA: TGTGCCAGCAGTTTTCAGGGGGCGACCACTGAAGCTTTCTTT
CDR3: CASSFQGATTEAFF
V: TRBV28
size: -
J: TRBJ1-1
D: TRBD1

DNA: TGTGCCAGCAGCTTGAAGGGCGGCGGGCGAGAGACCCAGTACTTC
CDR3: CASSLKGGGRETQYF
V: TRBV13
size: -
J: TRBJ2-5
D: -

DNA: TGTGCCAGCAGTTTATCTACAGGATCCTATAATTCCCCCCTCCACTTT
CDR3: CASSLSTGSYNSPLHF
V: TRBV27
size: -
J: TRBJ1-6
D: -

DNA: TGTGCCAGCAGCTTCTTCGAGCGGGACCCTAAAGCGAGCTCCTACAATGAGCAGTTCTTC
CDR3: CASSFFERDPKASSYNEQFF
V: TRBV7-6
size: -
J: TRBJ2-1
D: TRBD2

DNA: TGTGCCAGCAGCCATTGGACAGCAGCCTACGAGCAGTACTTC
CDR3: CASSHWTAAYEQYF
V: TRBV14
size: -
J: TRBJ2-7
D: -

DNA: TGTGCCAGCAGCTTAGGCGGACAGTCCTCACGGTATGGCTACACCTTC
CDR3: CASSLGGQSSRYGYTF
V: TRBV7-2
size: -
J: TRBJ1-2
D: -

DNA: TGCAGCGTTGGTCAGGGGATCTACGAGCAGTACTTC
CDR3: CSVGQGIYEQYF
V: TRBV29-1
size: once
J: TRBJ2-7
D: -

DNA: TGTGCCAGCTCACCTGGGGCAGTCCCTTCGGAAGAGCAGTACTTC
CDR3: CASSPGAVPSEEQYF
V: TRBV18
size: -
J: TRBJ2-7
D: -

DNA: TGCAGCGGGCGGAAGAACACTGAAGCTTTCTTT
CDR3: CSGRKNTEAFF
V: TRBV29-1
size: few
J: TRBJ1-1
D: -

DNA: TGTGCCACCCAGACATCGGGAAGCTATGGCTACACCTTC
CDR3: CATQTSGSYGYTF
V: TRBV5-4
size: -
J: TRBJ1-2
D: -

DNA: TGTGCCAGCAGCGTAGCTGCGGGAGGGCCCACAGATACGCAGTATTTT
CDR3: CASSVAAGGPTDTQYF
V: TRBV9
size: -
J: TRBJ2-3
D: TRBD2

DNA: TGTGCCATCAGCCAGGGGGTTAGTGATTCACCCCTCCACTTT
CDR3: CAISQGVSDSPLHF
V: TRBV10-3
size: -
J: TRBJ1-6
D: TRBD1

DNA: TGTGCCTGGAGTGTAGACAGGGGGCGCTTCGAGGAGACCCAGTACTTC
CDR3: CAWSVDRGRFEETQYF
V: TRBV30
size: -
J: TRBJ2-5
D: TRBD1

DNA: TGTGCCAGCAGCTACGACTCGGAAGGGAGAAACATTCAGTACTTC
CDR3: CASSYDSEGRNIQYF
V: TRBV6-5
size: few
J: TRBJ2-4
D: -

DNA: TGCGCCAGCAGCTTGGCTTTCGGGACAGACTATGGCTACACCTTC
CDR3: CASSLAFGTDYGYTF
V: TRBV5-1
size: -
J: TRBJ1-2
D: TRBD1